The 22 T cell receptor beta chains listed next were all sequenced from one sample in a study of T cells after yellow fever vaccination. TCRdb analysed the 5' RACE reads with MiXCR anew, one entry per CDR3 protein. The sample includes about 50,000 distinct CDR3 sequences, approximately 5.5% of them seen just once. The sequencing used PBMCs, either bulk or a sorted T-cell subset (CD4+, CD8+, memory, or dextramer-sorted; not recorded which), collected on the day of the yellow fever booster vaccination. The receptors shown here come from a young man who received the YFV17D yellow fever vaccine.

This clonotype was counted between two and nine times. The rearrangement joins TRBV7-9 to TRBJ2-7; no definite D call. CDR1 is SEHNR, CDR2 FQNEAQ, per germline (reference sequence). Trimming removed 1 base at V and 7 bases at J, with 8 bases between. CDR3 size: 12 residues. The CDR3 loop reads CASSLDGREQYF. The DNA for the CDR3 is TGTGCCAGCAGCTTAGATGGACGGGAGCAGTACTTC.

As for this clonotype: It may be a read error: a sequence one base away is much more abundant. V is TRBV7-8 and J is TRBJ1-2, with D unresolved. CDR3 length: 15 residues. Per germline, CDR1 SGHVS and CDR2 FQNEAQ. The V end was cut by 1 base, the J end by 7 bases, with 16 bases between. The CDR3, as DNA: TGTGCCAGCAGCTTAGGAGACATGGATGGGTCTGGCTACACCTTC. This translates into CASSLGDMDGSGYTF.

This clonotype was counted many times. The chain joins TRBV7-9 to TRBJ2-1; D is possibly TRBD1 or TRBD2 (5 bases each). The CDR3 is made up of 14 amino acids. In germline, CDR1 is SEHNR, CDR2 FQNEAQ (reference sequence). Trimming stripped 4 bases from V and 1 base from J, with 8 bases between. In DNA form, the CDR3 reads TGTGCCAGCAGCTATGAGGGGTCCTACAATGAGCAGTTCTTC. It encodes CASSYEGSYNEQFF.

J is TRBJ2-3 and V is TRBV12-3 or TRBV12-4; 12 bases are shared with TRBD2. CDR3 length equals 15 residues. V shed 3 bases and J 8 bases; nucleotides not matched to a gene: 6. The CDR3 sequence: CASSFTATSGGTQYF. As DNA, the CDR3 is TGTGCCAGCAGTTTCACGGCGACTAGCGGGGGTACGCAGTATTTT.

This clonotype was counted ten times or more. This rearrangement joins TRBV12-3 or TRBV12-4 to TRBJ1-2; D is unresolved. V was cut by 5 bases and J by 7 bases, with 14 bases left in between. The CDR3 is made up of 13 amino acids. CDR3 sequence (DNA): TGTGCCAGCAGTCTGTCCGGATGGGCTGGCTACACCTTC. It is translated as CASSLSGWAGYTF.

This clonotype was observed at least ten times. V gene TRBV6-5 combines with J gene TRBJ2-3; TRBD1 matches 8 bases. J was trimmed by 2 bases and V by 6 bases; bases with no gene match: 7. The CDR3 runs 15 residues. The germline gives CDR1 MNHEY, CDR2 SVGAGI. This chain's CDR3 is CASSRDRPNTDTQYF. Here the CDR3 DNA reads TGTGCCAGCAGCAGGGACAGGCCTAACACAGATACGCAGTATTTT.

This clonotype was picked up many times. V gene TRBV2 combines with J gene TRBJ2-4; perhaps TRBD1 as D (6 bases). In germline, CDR1 is SNHLY, CDR2 FYNNEI. The CDR3 consists of 15 residues. The V end lost 6 bases, the J end lost 6 bases, and 18 bases lay between the germline ends. The CDR3 here is CASRYRDNNANIQYF. The CDR3 nucleotides are TGTGCCAGCAGATACAGGGATAATAACGCAAACATTCAGTACTTC.

This clonotype was found many times. V usage is TRBV4-3 and J usage is TRBJ2-4; a weak D match, TRBD2 (6 bases). Germline V lookup: CDR1 LGHNA, CDR2 YSLEER. This CDR3 comprises 15 residues. V was cut by 0 bases and J by 6 bases, with 12 bases left in between. This CDR3 reads CASSQDYRGRNIQYF. DNA for the CDR3: TGCGCCAGCAGCCAAGATTACCGGGGGAGAAACATTCAGTACTTC.

This clonotype was counted between two and nine times. The genes are TRBV6-2 or TRBV6-3 and TRBJ2-5; TRBD2 aligns across 11 bases. V lost 4 bases, J lost 2 bases, and 12 bases stayed unmatched. Germline assignment: CDR1 MNHEY and CDR2 SVGEGT. CDR3 size: 18 residues. The CDR3 is CASSSRLAGSTGQETQYF. In nucleotides, the CDR3 is TGTGCCAGCAGTTCTCGACTAGCGGGGAGTACGGGGCAAGAGACCCAGTACTTC.

The chain combines TRBV7-8 with TRBJ1-2; D is uncertain. The CDR3 has 16 residues. V was cut by 0 bases and J by 7 bases, with 18 bases left in between. CDR1 is SGHVS, CDR2 FQNEAQ, per germline. This CDR3 is CASSLAPRDAPIGYTF. DNA of the CDR3: TGTGCCAGCAGCTTAGCCCCCAGAGACGCCCCAATTGGCTACACCTTC.

This clonotype was picked up many times. The chain couples TRBV12-3 or TRBV12-4 to TRBJ2-5; 8 bases map to TRBD1. The CDR3 is made up of 14 amino acids. Germline trimming cut 3 bases from V and 5 bases from J; bases unmatched to any gene: 5. Here the CDR3 DNA reads TGTGCCAGCAGTTTGGCAGGGGGCTTCGAGACCCAGTACTTC. Translating it yields CASSLAGGFETQYF.

This clonotype was seen ten or more times. The chain combines TRBV4-2 with TRBJ2-7; 9 nucleotides line up with TRBD2. The CDR3 is made up of 15 amino acids. J was trimmed by 3 bases and V by 1 base; bases with no gene match: 4. The germline gives CDR1 LGHNA, CDR2 YNFKEQ. In DNA, the CDR3 is TGTGCCAGCAGCCAAGGACTAGCGGAAATCTACGAGCAGTACTTC. Translating gives CASSQGLAEIYEQYF.

As DNA, the CDR3 is TGCGCCAGCAGCTTGGGACTAGCGGGGGAAGATACGCAGTATTTT. It codes for CASSLGLAGEDTQYF. J is TRBJ2-3 and V is TRBV5-1; TRBD2 matches 12 bases. This CDR3 region has 15 residues. V lost 0 bases to trimming and J lost 5 bases; unmatched junction nucleotides: 1. Germline values: CDR1 SGHRS, CDR2 YFSETQ.

This clonotype occurred a few times. V is TRBV27 and J is TRBJ2-1, with TRBD2 matching over 11 bases. The germline gives CDR1 MNHEY, CDR2 SMNVEV (reference sequence). The V gene end was trimmed by 6 bases and the J gene end by 9 bases; junction bases not matched to a gene: 7. CDR3 length: 14 amino acids. The CDR3 region is CASRPGLADFEQFF. The CDR3 region has the DNA TGTGCCAGCAGGCCGGGACTAGCGGACTTTGAGCAGTTCTTC.

This clonotype turned up a few times. The junction and the germline gene differ at one end; a read error may be behind it. The CDR3 reads CASSPRVGKSGNTIYF. The CDR3, as DNA: TGTGCCAGCAGCCCCAGGGTTGGTAAATCTGGGAACACCATATATTTT. The rearrangement links TRBV9 to TRBJ1-3, with D possibly matching TRBD1 (5 bases). In germline, CDR1 is SGDLS, CDR2 YYNGEE. The CDR3 runs to 16 residues.

This clonotype came up many times. This sequence joins TRBV3-1 and TRBJ1-1; D is perhaps TRBD1 (5 bases). The germline CDR1 and CDR2 sequences are LGHDT and YNNKEL (reference sequence). The V end lost 3 bases, the J end lost 4 bases, and 9 bases lay between the germline ends. The CDR3 is made up of 13 amino acids. As DNA, the CDR3 is TGTGCCAGCAGCCAGTACGGGGGCACTGAAGCTTTCTTT. It is translated as CASSQYGGTEAFF.

This clonotype occurred many times. The chain employs TRBV5-1 and TRBJ1-5, with 8 bases fitting TRBD1. Losses at the gene ends were 2 bases for V and 6 bases for J; bases not matched to a gene: 7. Germline V gene data show CDR1 as SGHRS and CDR2 as YFSETQ. This CDR3 is 15 amino acids long. In nucleotides, the CDR3 is TGCGCCAGCAGCTTCGGACAGGGTCCAGGTCAGCCCCAGCATTTT. Translation gives CASSFGQGPGQPQHF.

V usage is TRBV23-1 and J usage is TRBJ2-2, with TRBD2 matching 11 bases. TRBV23-1 falls under the ORF class, with uncertain function. V shed 3 bases and J 4 bases; nucleotides not matched to a gene: 16. The CDR3 is made up of 20 amino acids. The chain's CDR3 is CASSHPGQTGTSGFTGELFF. CDR3 nucleotides: TGCGCCAGCAGTCACCCCGGACAGACCGGGACTAGCGGTTTCACCGGGGAGCTGTTTTTT.

This clonotype occurred many times. This chain links TRBV4-3 with TRBJ2-1; 10 bases fit TRBD1. With V trimmed by 4 bases and J by 7 bases, 4 bases remained unmatched. Per germline, CDR1 LGHNA and CDR2 YSLEER. The CDR3 has 14 amino acids. CDR3 sequence reads: CASSLGQGVNEQFF. The CDR3 DNA follows: TGCGCCAGCAGCCTAGGACAGGGGGTGAATGAGCAGTTCTTC.

This clonotype was seen at least ten times. The CDR3 region has the DNA TGTGCCAGCAGCTTACTCGGATCCTACGAGCAGTACTTC. Its translation is CASSLLGSYEQYF. The chain combines TRBV7-9 with TRBJ2-7; the D is unclear. Germline CDR1 SEHNR, CDR2 FQNEAQ (reference sequence). The germline V and J ends were trimmed by 2 bases and 1 base, with 6 bases remaining between them. The CDR3 is 13 amino acids.

This clonotype was seen ten or more times. This chain uses TRBV12-3 or TRBV12-4 with TRBJ2-7, with D unclear. V was clipped by 3 bases and J by 7 bases, with 10 bases between them. CDR3 size: 12 residues. CDR3 protein: CASSFTLTEQYF. The CDR3 DNA is TGTGCCAGCAGTTTTACCTTGACAGAGCAGTACTTC.

This clonotype was detected a few times. The chain couples TRBV11-2 to TRBJ2-3; D remains unclear. The CDR3 runs 15 residues. The V gene's germline CDR1 is SGHAT and CDR2 FQNNGV. Trimming shortened V by 3 bases and J by 4 bases, and 14 bases separated the two germline ends. The CDR3 DNA sequence: TGTGCCAGCAGCTTCTCCGGGCGCCGGTCAGATACGCAGTATTTT. It yields the protein CASSFSGRRSDTQYF.